This T cell receptor beta chain was sequenced for a study of blood T cell repertoires in COVID-19. Overall study: Researchers got acute and convalescent COVID-19 samples from the United States, Italy and Spain. PBMCs, B-cell-depleted T cells, or T cells were the source of the cDNA or gDNA that made up the material.

This clone was seen only once. Seattle enrolled patients during active infection and tracked them longitudinally. Per the original data handling: Quantification of nucleated cells was approximated via reference gene primer amplification. TCRdb keeps only in-frame clones here, not all; method: immunoSEQ multiplex PCR. D and trimming come from the DNA, and the V and J calls and clone size come from that table. The sample contains 200,000 to 250,000 clones, around 83% of which appear only once. Germline loops: CDR1 LNHDA, CDR2 SQIVND (reference sequence). The CDR3 covers 15 residues. The V gene lost 3 bases and the J gene lost 3 bases, with 13 bases spanning the gap.

Material for sequencing was peripheral blood. The rearrangement uses TRBV19 and TRBJ2-3, with D possibly being TRBD1 (6 bases). The receptor was derived from a woman between 65 and 79 years old with COVID-19, enrolled during active disease. Written as DNA, the CDR3 is TGTGCCAGTAGTATCCGGGACACGGCAACAGATACGCAGTATTTT. Residues: CASSIRDTATDTQYF.